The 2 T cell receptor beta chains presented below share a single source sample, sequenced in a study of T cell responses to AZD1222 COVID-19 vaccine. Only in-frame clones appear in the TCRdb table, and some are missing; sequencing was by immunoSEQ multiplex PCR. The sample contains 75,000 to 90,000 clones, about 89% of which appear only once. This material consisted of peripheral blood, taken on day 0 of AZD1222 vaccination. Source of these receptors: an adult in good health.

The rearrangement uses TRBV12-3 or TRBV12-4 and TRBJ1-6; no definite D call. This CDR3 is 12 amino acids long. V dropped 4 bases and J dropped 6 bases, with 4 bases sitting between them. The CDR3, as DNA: TGTGCCAGCAGTTATTCTAATTCACCCCTCCACTTT. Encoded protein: CASSYSNSPLHF.

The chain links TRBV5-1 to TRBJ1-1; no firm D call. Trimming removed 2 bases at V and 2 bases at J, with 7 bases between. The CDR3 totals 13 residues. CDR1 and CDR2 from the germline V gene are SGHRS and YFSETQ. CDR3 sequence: CASSFDANTEAFF. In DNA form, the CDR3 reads TGCGCCAGCAGCTTTGACGCAAACACTGAAGCTTTCTTT. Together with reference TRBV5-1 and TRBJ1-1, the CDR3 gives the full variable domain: KAGVTQTPRYLIKTRGQQVTLSCSPISGHRSVSWYQQTPGQGLQFLFEYFSETQRNKGNFPGRFSGRQFSNSRSEMNVSTLELGDSALYLCASSFDANTEAFFGQGTRLTVV.